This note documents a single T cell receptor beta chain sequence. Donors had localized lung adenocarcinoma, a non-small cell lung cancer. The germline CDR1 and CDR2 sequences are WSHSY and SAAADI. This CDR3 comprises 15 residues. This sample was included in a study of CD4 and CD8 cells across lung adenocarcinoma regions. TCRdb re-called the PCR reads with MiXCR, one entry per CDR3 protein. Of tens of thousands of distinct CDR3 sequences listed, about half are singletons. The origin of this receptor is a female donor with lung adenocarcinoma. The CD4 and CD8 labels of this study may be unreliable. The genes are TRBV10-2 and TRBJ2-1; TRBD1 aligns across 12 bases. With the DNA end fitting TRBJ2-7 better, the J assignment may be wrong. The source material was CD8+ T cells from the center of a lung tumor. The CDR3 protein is CASSPGTGGKNTQYF. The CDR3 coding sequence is TGCGCCAGCAGTCCCGGGACAGGGGGCAAAAATACGCAGTACTTC.